The rows below give T cell receptor beta chains drawn from one sample of a study of T cell responses to AZD1222 COVID-19 vaccine. The protocol was immunoSEQ multiplex PCR, while the TCRdb copy is restricted to in-frame clones and leaves out a portion. Among over 70,000 clones listed, around 90% were seen once. Sequences were derived from peripheral blood, sampled on day 0 of AZD1222 vaccination. The receptors originated from an adult in good health. Each CDR3 is given with its conserved first and last residue. D genes are given only for firm matches. Not every row has a clone size; where given, it reads once, few, many or a size class.

v_gene,j_gene,abundance,d_gene,CDR3aa,CDR3nt
TRBV18,TRBJ2-7,once,TRBD2,CASSPPGGSGEQYF,TGTGCCAGCTCACCACCGGGAGGGTCGGGGGAGCAGTACTTC
TRBV7-3,TRBJ2-2,.,.,CASSSRPLNTGELFF,TGTGCCAGCAGCTCCCGGCCCCTTAACACCGGGGAGCTGTTTTTT
TRBV4-1,TRBJ1-1,.,TRBD1,CASTQTGVSTEAFF,TGCGCCAGCACCCAAACAGGGGTTTCTACTGAAGCTTTCTTT
TRBV5-4,TRBJ2-1,.,.,CASSLSTLSYNEQFF,TGTGCCAGCAGCTTGTCTACCTTATCCTACAATGAGCAGTTCTTC
TRBV2,TRBJ2-5,few,.,CASSITGTDKPQYF,TGTGCCAGCAGTATAACCGGGACGGATAAGCCCCAGTACTTC
TRBV2,TRBJ1-1,once,TRBD1,CASSALGQMNTEAFF,TGTGCCAGCAGTGCCCTGGGACAGATGAACACTGAAGCTTTCTTT
TRBV28,TRBJ1-1,.,.,CASRSGGHTEAFF,TGTGCCAGCCGTTCGGGGGGGCACACTGAAGCTTTCTTT
TRBV27,TRBJ1-3,once,TRBD1,CASSSTLPSQGAVNTIYF,TGTGCCAGCAGTTCGACCCTACCCTCCCAGGGGGCGGTAAACACCATATATTTT
TRBV6-5,TRBJ1-1,once,.,CASSYIETSEAFF,TGTGCCAGCAGTTATATAGAGACCTCTGAAGCTTTCTTT
TRBV19,TRBJ1-3,.,.,CASRKGEGNTIYF,TGTGCCAGTAGGAAAGGAGAGGGAAACACCATATATTTT
TRBV27,TRBJ2-7,.,TRBD2,CASSLTSGPYEQYF,TGTGCCAGCAGTTTGACTAGCGGACCCTACGAGCAGTACTTC
TRBV6-5,TRBJ1-5,.,TRBD1,CASSMGQHNQPQHF,TGTGCCAGCTCGATGGGACAGCACAATCAGCCCCAGCATTTT
TRBV5-1,TRBJ2-3,.,TRBD1,CESRLGGGTDTQYF,TGCGAAAGCAGGTTAGGGGGCGGCACAGATACGCAGTATTTT
TRBV11-1,TRBJ1-2,.,.,CASSSLAGLNYGYTF,TGTGCCAGCAGCTCGTTGGCAGGGCTTAACTATGGCTACACCTTC